This is a list of T cell receptor beta chains from one sample in a study of regulatory T cells in long-lasting Graves disease. TCRdb recomputed calls from the multiplex PCR reads with MiXCR, one row per CDR3 protein. The sample holds about 660,000 distinct CDR3 sequences, around 30% seen once. The sample was peripheral blood mononuclear cells (PBMCs), taken when the disease was refractory, from a patient treated with antithyroid drugs. Receptors originate from a female donor with Graves disease. CDR3s include the opening cysteine and the closing phenylalanine or tryptophan. A D gene is named only where the DNA matches it firmly. Only part of the rows carry a size: once, few, many, or a class if the clone is expanded.

V	J	length	D	size	DNA	CDR3
TRBV20-1	TRBJ2-2	17	TRBD2	NA	TGCAGTGCTAGAGATCAGCCTGCGGGAGGGCCCCACGGGGAGCTGTTTTTT	CSARDQPAGGPHGELFF
TRBV9	TRBJ2-7	15	NA	NA	TGTGCCAGCAGCGTAGGTACGGGATCCACCTACGAGCAGTACTTC	CASSVGTGSTYEQYF
TRBV19	TRBJ1-5	13	TRBD1	few	TGTGCCAGTACCACCGACAGGGATCAGCCCCAGCATTTT	CASTTDRDQPQHF
TRBV2	TRBJ1-5	12	NA	few	TGTGCCAGTCAGGACCTCGGGAAGCCCCAGCATTTT	CASQDLGKPQHF
TRBV6-1	TRBJ1-6	13	NA	NA	TGTGCCAGCAGGAGGGGAAAGAATTCACCCCTCCACTTT	CASRRGKNSPLHF
TRBV2	TRBJ2-7	13	NA	NA	TGTGCCAGCAAAGGGGTCTTCTCCTACGAGCAGTACTTC	CASKGVFSYEQYF
TRBV6-5	TRBJ2-7	15	TRBD1	few	TGTGCCAGCAGTTACTCCACGCAGGGGGCCTACGAGCAGTACTTC	CASSYSTQGAYEQYF
TRBV18	TRBJ2-1	12	NA	NA	TGTGCCAGCTCACCGAGCCTGGATGAGCAGTTCTTC	CASSPSLDEQFF
TRBV30	TRBJ1-5	14	NA	few	TGTGCCTGGAGGTCAGGGGCAACCGATCAGCCCCAGCATTTT	CAWRSGATDQPQHF
TRBV3-1	TRBJ2-6	16	NA	NA	TGTGCCAGCAGCCAGATCGCAGGGTCCGGGGCCAACGTCCTGACTTTC	CASSQIAGSGANVLTF
TRBV12-3/TRBV12-4	TRBJ2-7	14	TRBD1	few	TGTGCCAGCAGCCCCTTGACAGGGGAGAGCGAGCAGTACTTC	CASSPLTGESEQYF
TRBV20-1	TRBJ1-4	14	NA	NA	TGCAGTGCTAGCGGCCGACGATTAAATGAAAAACTGTTTTTT	CSASGRRLNEKLFF
TRBV6-5	TRBJ2-6	14	NA	few	TGTGCCAGCAGTTATCGTGATGGGGCCAACGTCCTGACTTTC	CASSYRDGANVLTF
TRBV6-1	TRBJ1-1	12	NA	few	TGTGCCAGCAGTAGGCACCTCACTGAAGCTTTCTTT	CASSRHLTEAFF
TRBV20-1	TRBJ1-5	13	NA	NA	TGCAGTGCTGGCAGCAGGGCGAGTCAGCCCCAGCATTTT	CSAGSRASQPQHF
TRBV19	TRBJ1-1	17	NA	few	TGTGCCAGTAGTATAGCCGGGACATTAACGATGAACACTGAAGCTTTCTTT	CASSIAGTLTMNTEAFF
TRBV5-5	TRBJ2-7	17	TRBD2	NA	TGTGCCAGCAGCCGGAGTTGGGGACTAGCGGGAAACTACGAGCAGTACTTC	CASSRSWGLAGNYEQYF
TRBV20-1	TRBJ2-7	17	NA	NA	TGCAGTGCTTCACCCCAAACGGAGGACAGCAACTCCTACGAGCAGTACTTC	CSASPQTEDSNSYEQYF
TRBV18	TRBJ1-1	16	NA	few	TGTGCCAGCTCACCAGTTTGGCAGGGCATGAACACTGAAGCTTTCTTT	CASSPVWQGMNTEAFF
TRBV28	TRBJ1-2	12	NA	NA	TGTGCCAGCAGTTTACAGTATAATGGCTACACCTTC	CASSLQYNGYTF
TRBV29-1	TRBJ2-4	12	NA	few	TGCAGCGTTGCACTCGGAGGGAACATTCAGTACTTC	CSVALGGNIQYF
TRBV15	TRBJ2-7	15	NA	NA	TGTGCCACCAGCAGCGAACAGGGTACCTTCTACGAGCAGTACTTC	CATSSEQGTFYEQYF
TRBV20-1	TRBJ1-6	15	TRBD1	NA	TGCAGTGCCACGACAGGGATAGACTATAATTCACCCCTCCACTTT	CSATTGIDYNSPLHF
TRBV12-3/TRBV12-4	TRBJ1-2	14	NA	NA	TGTGCCAGCAGCCGCCCTGGACTCGTCTATGGCTACACCTTC	CASSRPGLVYGYTF
TRBV11-2	TRBJ1-1	15	NA	NA	TGTGCCAGCAGATTGGTGATGGGGGGATACACTGAAGCTTTCTTT	CASRLVMGGYTEAFF
TRBV11-2	TRBJ2-7	17	NA	many	TGTGCCAGCAGCTTAGCCCCTGGGGGGCGAAGGTCGGGGGAGCAGTACTTC	CASSLAPGGRRSGEQYF
TRBV10-3	TRBJ1-4	13	TRBD1	NA	TGTGCCATCAGGCAGGGGGCGGGTGAAAAACTGTTTTTT	CAIRQGAGEKLFF
TRBV30	TRBJ1-6	14	NA	NA	TGTGCCTGGAGCCGGGCCCAGGGCAATTCACCCCTCCACTTT	CAWSRAQGNSPLHF
TRBV12-3/TRBV12-4	TRBJ2-2	18	TRBD2	NA	TGTGCCAGCAGTTTCGGACTAGCGGGAGTCGCGAACACCGGGGAGCTGTTTTTT	CASSFGLAGVANTGELFF
TRBV30	TRBJ2-7	12	TRBD2	few	TGTGCCTGGAAGGGACTAGACTACGAGCAGTACTTC	CAWKGLDYEQYF
TRBV30	TRBJ1-1	13	TRBD1	NA	TGTGCCTGGGAGGGACAGAGCAACACTGAAGCTTTCTTT	CAWEGQSNTEAFF